The T cell receptor (beta chain) under discussion was sequenced for a study of blood T cell repertoires in COVID-19. Whole-study context: Researchers got acute and convalescent COVID-19 samples from the United States, Italy and Spain. PBMCs, B-cell-depleted T cells, or T cells were the source of the cDNA or gDNA that made up the material.

Enrolment of Seattle patients took place during active infection, and they were followed longitudinally. In the original analysis: Nucleated cell counts were estimated from reference gene primer amplification. This table comes from immunoSEQ multiplex PCR, and its TCRdb copy is limited to in-frame clones, with some not included. V, J and clone size derive from that table, while D and trimming were established from the DNA sequence. The sample lists 250,000 to 300,000 clones; approximately 90% were seen once. Germline V gives CDR1 SGDLS, CDR2 YYNGEE. The length of the CDR3 is 16 residues. Trimming pared 7 bases from V and 4 bases from J, leaving 21 bases between.

The chain carries TRBV9 and TRBJ1-3; D might be TRBD1 (6 bases). The sequencing input was peripheral blood. This TCR derives from a woman in her 30s with COVID-19, enrolled during active disease. CDR3 in DNA: TGTGCCAGCTCCAATCCGACAGGAGAAAAAGGAAACACCATATATTTT. As protein: CASSNPTGEKGNTIYF.